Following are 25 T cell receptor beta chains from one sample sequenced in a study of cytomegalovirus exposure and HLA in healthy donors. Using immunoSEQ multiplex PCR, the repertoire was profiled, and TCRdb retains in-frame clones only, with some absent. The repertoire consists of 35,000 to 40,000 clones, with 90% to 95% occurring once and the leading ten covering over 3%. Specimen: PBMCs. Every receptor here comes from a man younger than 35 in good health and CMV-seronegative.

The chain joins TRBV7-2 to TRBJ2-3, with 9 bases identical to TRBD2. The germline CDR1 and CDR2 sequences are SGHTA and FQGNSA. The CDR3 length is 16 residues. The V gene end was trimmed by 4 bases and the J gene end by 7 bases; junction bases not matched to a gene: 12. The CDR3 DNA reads TGTGCCAGCAGCTCTAGTGAGCGGGGGGCCGGCCATACGCAGTATTTT. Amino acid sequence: CASSSSERGAGHTQYF. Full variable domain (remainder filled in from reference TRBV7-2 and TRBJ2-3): GAGVSQSPSNKVTEKGKDVELRCDPISGHTALYWYRQSLGQGLEFLIYFQGNSAPDKSGLPSDRFSAERTGGSVSTLTIQRTQQEDSAVYLCASSSSERGAGHTQYFGPGTRLTVL.

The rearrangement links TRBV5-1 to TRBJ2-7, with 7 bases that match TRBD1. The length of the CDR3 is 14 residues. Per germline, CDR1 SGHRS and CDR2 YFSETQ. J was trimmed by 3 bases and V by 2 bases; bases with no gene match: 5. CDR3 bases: TGCGCCAGCAGCTTCACAGGGGAAGGCTACGAGCAGTACTTC. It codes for CASSFTGEGYEQYF.

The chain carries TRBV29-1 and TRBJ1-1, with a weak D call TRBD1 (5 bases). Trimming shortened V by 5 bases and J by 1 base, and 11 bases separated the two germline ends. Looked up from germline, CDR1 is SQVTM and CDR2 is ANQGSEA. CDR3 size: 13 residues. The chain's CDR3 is CSVRGARNTEAFF. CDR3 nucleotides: TGCAGCGTTCGCGGGGCCAGGAACACTGAAGCTTTCTTT.

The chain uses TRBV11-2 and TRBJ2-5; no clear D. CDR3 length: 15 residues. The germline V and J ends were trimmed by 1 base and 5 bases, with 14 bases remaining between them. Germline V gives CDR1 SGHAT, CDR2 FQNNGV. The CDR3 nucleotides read TGTGCCAGCAGCTTAGCCCTCGCGTCCCCCGAGACCCAGTACTTC. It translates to CASSLALASPETQYF.

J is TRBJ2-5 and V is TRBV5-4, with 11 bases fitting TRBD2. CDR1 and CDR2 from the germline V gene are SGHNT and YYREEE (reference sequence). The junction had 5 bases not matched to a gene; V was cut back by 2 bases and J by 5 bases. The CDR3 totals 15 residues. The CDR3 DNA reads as TGTGCCAGCAGCTTCCTAGCGGGAGGAGGGGAGACCCAGTACTTC. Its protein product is CASSFLAGGGETQYF.

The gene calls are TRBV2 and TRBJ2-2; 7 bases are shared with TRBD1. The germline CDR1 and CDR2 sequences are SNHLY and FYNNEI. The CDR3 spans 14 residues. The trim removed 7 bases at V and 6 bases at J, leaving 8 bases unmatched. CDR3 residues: CASKYGTEAGELFF. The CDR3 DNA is TGTGCCAGCAAATACGGGACAGAGGCCGGGGAGCTGTTTTTT. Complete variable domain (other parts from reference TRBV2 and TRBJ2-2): EPEVTQTPSHQVTQMGQEVILRCVPISNHLYFYWYRQILGQKVEFLVSFYNNEISEKSEIFDDQFSVERPDGSNFTLKIRSTKLEDSAMYFCASKYGTEAGELFFGEGSRLTVL.

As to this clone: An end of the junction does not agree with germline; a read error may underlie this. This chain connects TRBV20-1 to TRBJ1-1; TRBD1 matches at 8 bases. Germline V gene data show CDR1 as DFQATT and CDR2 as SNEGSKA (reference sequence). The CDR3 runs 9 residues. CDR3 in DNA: TGCAGTGCTGAGACCGACAGGGGATTT. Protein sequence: CSAETDRGF.

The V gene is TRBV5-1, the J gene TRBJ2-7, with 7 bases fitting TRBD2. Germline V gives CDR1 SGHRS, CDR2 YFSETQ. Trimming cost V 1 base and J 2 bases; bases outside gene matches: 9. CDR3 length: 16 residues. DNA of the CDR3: TGCGCCAGCAGCTTGATAACGGGAGGTCTAGCCTACGAGCAGTACTTC. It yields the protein CASSLITGGLAYEQYF. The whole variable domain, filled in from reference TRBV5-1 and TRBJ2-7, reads KAGVTQTPRYLIKTRGQQVTLSCSPISGHRSVSWYQQTPGQGLQFLFEYFSETQRNKGNFPGRFSGRQFSNSRSEMNVSTLELGDSALYLCASSLITGGLAYEQYFGPGTRLTVT.

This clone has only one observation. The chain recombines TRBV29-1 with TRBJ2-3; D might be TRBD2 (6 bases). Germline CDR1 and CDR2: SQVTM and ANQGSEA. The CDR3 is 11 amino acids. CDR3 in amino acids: CSGTYTDTQYF. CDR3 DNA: TGCAGTGGGACTTACACAGATACGCAGTATTTT.

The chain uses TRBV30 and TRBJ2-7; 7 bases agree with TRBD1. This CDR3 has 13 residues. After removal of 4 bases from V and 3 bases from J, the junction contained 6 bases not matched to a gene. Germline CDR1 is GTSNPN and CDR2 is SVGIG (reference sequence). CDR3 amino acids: CAWTRQGDYEQYF. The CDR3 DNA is TGTGCCTGGACTCGACAGGGAGACTACGAGCAGTACTTC.

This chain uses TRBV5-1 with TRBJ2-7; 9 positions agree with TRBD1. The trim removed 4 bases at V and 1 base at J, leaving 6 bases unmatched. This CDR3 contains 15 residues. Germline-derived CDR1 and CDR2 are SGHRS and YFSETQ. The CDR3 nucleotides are TGCGCCAGCAGCGTCGCCGGGACAGGGTCCTACGAGCAGTACTTC. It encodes CASSVAGTGSYEQYF.

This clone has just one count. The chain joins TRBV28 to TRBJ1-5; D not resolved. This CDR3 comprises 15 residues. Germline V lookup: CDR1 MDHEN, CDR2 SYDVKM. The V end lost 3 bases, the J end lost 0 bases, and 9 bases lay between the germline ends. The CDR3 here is CASSFQDYSNQPQHF. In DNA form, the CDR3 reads TGTGCCAGCAGTTTCCAGGACTATAGCAATCAGCCCCAGCATTTT.

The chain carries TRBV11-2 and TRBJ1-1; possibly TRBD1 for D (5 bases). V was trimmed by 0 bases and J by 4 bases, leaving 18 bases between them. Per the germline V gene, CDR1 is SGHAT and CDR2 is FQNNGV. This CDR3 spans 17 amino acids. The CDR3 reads CASSLDTREDSFTEAFF. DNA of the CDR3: TGTGCCAGCAGCTTAGATACCAGGGAGGATTCTTTCACTGAAGCTTTCTTT.

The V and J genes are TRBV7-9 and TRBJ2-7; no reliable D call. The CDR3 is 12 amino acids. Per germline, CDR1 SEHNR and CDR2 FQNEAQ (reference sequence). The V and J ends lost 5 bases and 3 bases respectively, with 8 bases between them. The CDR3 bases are TGTGCCAGCAGCGACACCCGCTACGAGCAGTACTTC. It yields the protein CASSDTRYEQYF.

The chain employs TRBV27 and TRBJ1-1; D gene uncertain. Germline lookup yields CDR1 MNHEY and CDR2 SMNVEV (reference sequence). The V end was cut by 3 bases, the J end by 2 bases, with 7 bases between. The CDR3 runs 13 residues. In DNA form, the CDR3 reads TGTGCCAGCAGTTTTGGCTTCAACACTGAAGCTTTCTTT. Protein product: CASSFGFNTEAFF.

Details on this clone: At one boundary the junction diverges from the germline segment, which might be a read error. The CDR3 here is CASSPDRVGNTIYF. CDR3 sequence (DNA): TGTGCTAGCAGCCCGGACAGAGTCGGAAACACCATATATTTT. The chain employs TRBV7-7 and TRBJ1-3; a weak D match, TRBD1 (6 bases). Germline CDR1 reads SSHAT; CDR2 reads FNYEAQ (reference sequence). The CDR3 totals 14 residues.

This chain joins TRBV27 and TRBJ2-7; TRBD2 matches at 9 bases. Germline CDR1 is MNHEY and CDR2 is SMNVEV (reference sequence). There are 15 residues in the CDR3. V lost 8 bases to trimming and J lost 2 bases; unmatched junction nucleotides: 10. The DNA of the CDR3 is TGTGCCAGCGCAAATGGACTAGCGCGAACCTACGAGCAGTACTTC. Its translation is CASANGLARTYEQYF.

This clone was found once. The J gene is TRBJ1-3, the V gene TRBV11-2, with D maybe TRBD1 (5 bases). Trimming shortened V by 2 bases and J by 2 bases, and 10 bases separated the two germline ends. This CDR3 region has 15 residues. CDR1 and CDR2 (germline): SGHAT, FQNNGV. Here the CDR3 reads CASSLQGVAGNTIYF. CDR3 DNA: TGTGCCAGCAGCTTACAGGGTGTGGCTGGAAACACCATATATTTT.

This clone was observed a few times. The CDR3 DNA reads as TGCGCCAGCAGCTCTCCGGGACAGGGGTCCAGGGAGTACTTC. This translates into CASSSPGQGSREYF. The rearrangement links TRBV5-1 to TRBJ2-7; 10 bases map to TRBD1. The trim removed 3 bases at V and 11 bases at J, leaving 11 bases unmatched. The CDR3 length is 14 residues. The germline V gene has CDR1 SGHRS and CDR2 YFSETQ.

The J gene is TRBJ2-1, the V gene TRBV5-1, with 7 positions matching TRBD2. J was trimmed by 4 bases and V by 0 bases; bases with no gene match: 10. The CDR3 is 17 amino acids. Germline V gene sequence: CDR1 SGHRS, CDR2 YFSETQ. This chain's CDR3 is CASSLGPRAGAYNEQFF. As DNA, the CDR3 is TGCGCCAGCAGCTTGGGTCCCCGTGCGGGAGCTTACAATGAGCAGTTCTTC.

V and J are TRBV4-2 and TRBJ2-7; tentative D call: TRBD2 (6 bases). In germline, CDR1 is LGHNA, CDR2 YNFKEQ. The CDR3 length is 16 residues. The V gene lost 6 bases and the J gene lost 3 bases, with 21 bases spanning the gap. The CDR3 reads CASRKTRVTPYYEQYF. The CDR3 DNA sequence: TGTGCCAGCAGGAAGACTAGAGTAACTCCCTACTACGAGCAGTACTTC.

The CDR3 region is CASSPQGGSNYGYTF. The DNA of the CDR3 is TGTGCCAGCAGTCCCCAGGGGGGATCTAACTATGGCTACACCTTC. V and J are TRBV6-5 and TRBJ1-2; 7 bases agree with TRBD1. This CDR3 comprises 15 residues. Germline CDR1 reads MNHEY; CDR2 reads SVGAGI. With 5 bases clipped from V and 0 bases from J, the junction kept 6 bases outside the gene matches.

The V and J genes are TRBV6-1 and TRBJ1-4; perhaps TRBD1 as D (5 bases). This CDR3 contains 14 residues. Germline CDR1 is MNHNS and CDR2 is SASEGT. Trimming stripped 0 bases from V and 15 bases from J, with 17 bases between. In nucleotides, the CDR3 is TGTGCCAGCAGTGAAGCGCGGGGGACCGTCAGGATGTTTTTT. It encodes CASSEARGTVRMFF.

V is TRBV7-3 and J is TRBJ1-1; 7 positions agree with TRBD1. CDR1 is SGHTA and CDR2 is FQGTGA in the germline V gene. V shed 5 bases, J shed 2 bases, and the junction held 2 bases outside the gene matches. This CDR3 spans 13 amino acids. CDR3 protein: CASSRQGNTEAFF. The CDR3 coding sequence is TGTGCCAGCAGCAGACAGGGAAACACTGAAGCTTTCTTT.

The DNA of the CDR3 is TGTGCCATCAGTGGTGGACTAGCTCAGCAAGAGACCCAGTACTTC. Translated: CAISGGLAQQETQYF. The V call is TRBV10-3, the J call TRBJ2-5; 8 bases fit TRBD2. The CDR3 is 15 amino acids. V dropped 4 bases and J dropped 2; count of bases not matched to a gene: 6. The germline CDR1 and CDR2 sequences are ENHRY and SYGVKD.